This T cell receptor beta chain was recovered during a study of OX40 agonist ivuxolimab in advanced cancers. Study-level background: The costimulatory receptor OX40 (CD134) was targeted by ivuxolimab, a fully human IgG2 agonistic monoclonal antibody. Of the roughly 51 dose-escalation patients, hepatocellular carcinoma was present in 19, melanoma in roughly 15, renal cell carcinoma in 9 and head and neck cancer in 9. Three dose-escalation patients achieved partial responses, one with hepatocellular carcinoma and two with cutaneous melanoma. The dose-escalation cohort was around 84% male with a mean age of 60 years, ranging from about 20 to 80. Intravenous ivuxolimab was administered to patients every 2 weeks at six dose levels: 0.01, 0.1, 0.3, 1.5, 3 and 10 mg/kg. Peripheral TCRbeta sequencing aimed to test whether ivuxolimab altered TCR sequence diversity and caused clonal T-cell expansion. Prior anti-PD-1, anti-PD-L1 or anti-CTLA-4 therapy was permitted, and checkpoint inhibitors had been received by approximately 39% of dose-escalation patients. The paper reports the monotherapy dose-escalation portion (N = 52 patients) of the phase I ivuxolimab trial. Here is what the overall study found, with its caveats: In partial responders in the 0.1-3.0 mg/kg groups, normalized peripheral clonal expansion was found to be among the lowest, especially among CD8+ T cells. Low levels of normalized T-cell clonal expansion were also seen in some patients who did not respond. Clonal expansion of both CD4+ and CD8+ blood T cells was observed from baseline to week 6 at doses 0.1 to 3.0 mg/kg. After ivuxolimab, more expanded clones were found on average in CD8+ T cells than in CD4+ T cells. The antigen specificity of the clonally expanded peripheral T cells was not determined.

Reading from cysteine to phenylalanine, the CDR3 counts 14 amino acids. Solely the CDR3 DNA is kept, with 42 bases framed from the first base. V is cut by 6 bases and J by 10 bases, and the space between the germline ends is 19 bases. The germline V gene (reference sequence) yields MNHEY for CDR1 and SMNVEV for CDR2. With respect to this clone: What this receptor recognizes is not known. Base-call qualities are not available, and no considerably larger clone is one nucleotide away.

To sequence the TCRbeta CDR3 region, genomic DNA was isolated from the sorted cells. TCRbeta CDR3 regions were sequenced using the immunoSEQ Assay. Entries here come from immuneACCESS through TCRdb and include only in-frame sequences with V and J called. Some clones fail to appear in such tables; in the studies checked, an unresolved V gene covers under half of the shortfall, and the cause of the remainder is unknown. A total of about 12,000 clones appear in this sample, over 60% of them only once. Less than 35% of the sample is in the top ten clones. The trial excluded patients who had a history of autoimmune disease or were on systemic immunosuppression. Peripheral blood for TCR sequencing was collected from all dose cohorts at baseline, on cycle 4 day 1, and on cycle 7 day 1. The samples were taken from a phase I, first-in-human, multicenter, open-label dose-escalation trial of ivuxolimab. Adults with locally advanced or metastatic melanoma, renal cell carcinoma, hepatocellular carcinoma or head and neck squamous cell carcinoma were enrolled in the trial. Before TCR sequencing, CD4+ and CD8+ T cells were separately sorted from peripheral blood.

Sequenced material: CD4+ or CD8+ T cells sorted from blood, taken in a trial of the OX40 agonist ivuxolimab. The chain is made from TRBV27 and TRBJ2-4; a weak D assignment points to TRBD1 (6 bases agree). The receptor comes from an adult with an advanced solid tumor such as melanoma, head and neck, liver or kidney cancer. DNA sequence: TGTGCCAGCAGCCTTAGCCGGGGACACTATATTCAGTACTTC. Translated, this is CASSLSRGHYIQYF.